Sequencing of this TCR beta chain was carried out in a study of breast tumors, draining lymph nodes, adjacent tissues. Findings and limits, study-wide: Tumor repertoires ranked between lymph nodes and nontumor tissue in diversity, with V and J gene preferences. Luminal-like breast cancer showed significantly greater tumor-nontumor repertoire similarity than basal-like breast cancer did.

Breast cancer patients provided tissue from their axillary draining lymph nodes. There are many counts of this clonotype. The antigen is undetermined. Via MiXCR, TCRdb re-called the multiplex PCR reads, giving one row per CDR3 protein. The sample includes 130,000 or so distinct CDR3 sequences, over 20% of them seen just once. This TCR was sampled from a female donor with breast cancer. Some clones in this sample may be carry-over from other donors' samples. Sequences were obtained from axillary lymph node tissue.

The CDR3 DNA is TGTGCCAGCAGCCCGGGACAGAGAGCCTACGAGCAGTACTTC. Its protein is CASSPGQRAYEQYF. V is TRBV7-2 and J is TRBJ2-7; 7 bases are a match to TRBD1. From germline, CDR1 is SGHTA and CDR2 FQGNSA. This CDR3 has 14 residues. V lost 5 bases and J lost 2; bases outside the gene matches: 6. Full variable domain (outside the CDR3, taken from reference TRBV7-2 and TRBJ2-7): GAGVSQSPSNKVTEKGKDVELRCDPISGHTALYWYRQSLGQGLEFLIYFQGNSAPDKSGLPSDRFSAERTGGSVSTLTIQRTQQEDSAVYLCASSPGQRAYEQYFGPGTRLTVT.